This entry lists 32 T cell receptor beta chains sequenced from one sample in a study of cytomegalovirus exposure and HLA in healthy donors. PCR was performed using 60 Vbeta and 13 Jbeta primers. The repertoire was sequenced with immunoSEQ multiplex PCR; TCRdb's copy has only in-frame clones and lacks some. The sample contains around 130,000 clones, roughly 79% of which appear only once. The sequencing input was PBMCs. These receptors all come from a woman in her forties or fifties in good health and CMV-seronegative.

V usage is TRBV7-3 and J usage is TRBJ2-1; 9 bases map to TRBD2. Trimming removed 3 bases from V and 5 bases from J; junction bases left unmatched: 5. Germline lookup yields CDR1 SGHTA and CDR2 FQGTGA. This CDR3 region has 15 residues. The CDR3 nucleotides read TGTGCCAGCAGCTTCGGCGGGAGGGCTCACAATGAGCAGTTCTTC. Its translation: CASSFGGRAHNEQFF.

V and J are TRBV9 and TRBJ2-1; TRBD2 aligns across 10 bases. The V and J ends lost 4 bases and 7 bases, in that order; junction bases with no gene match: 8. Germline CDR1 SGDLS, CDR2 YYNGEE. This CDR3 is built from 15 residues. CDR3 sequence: CASSRNLAGANEQFF. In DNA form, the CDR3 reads TGTGCCAGCAGCCGGAATCTAGCGGGAGCGAATGAGCAGTTCTTC.

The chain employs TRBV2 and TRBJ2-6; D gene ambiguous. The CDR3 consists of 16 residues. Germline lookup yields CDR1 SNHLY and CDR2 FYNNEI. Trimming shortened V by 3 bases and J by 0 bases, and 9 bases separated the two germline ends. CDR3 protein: CASSDLFVSGANVLTF. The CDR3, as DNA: TGTGCCAGCAGTGATCTATTTGTCTCTGGGGCCAACGTCCTGACTTTC. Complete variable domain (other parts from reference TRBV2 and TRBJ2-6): EPEVTQTPSHQVTQMGQEVILRCVPISNHLYFYWYRQILGQKVEFLVSFYNNEISEKSEIFDDQFSVERPDGSNFTLKIRSTKLEDSAMYFCASSDLFVSGANVLTFGAGSRLTVL.

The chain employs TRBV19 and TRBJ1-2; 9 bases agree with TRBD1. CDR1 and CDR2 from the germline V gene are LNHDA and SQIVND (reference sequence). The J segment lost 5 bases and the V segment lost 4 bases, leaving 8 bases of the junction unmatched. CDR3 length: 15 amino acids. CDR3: CASSTEKQGAYGYTF. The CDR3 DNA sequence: TGTGCCAGTAGTACCGAGAAACAGGGGGCGTATGGCTACACCTTC.

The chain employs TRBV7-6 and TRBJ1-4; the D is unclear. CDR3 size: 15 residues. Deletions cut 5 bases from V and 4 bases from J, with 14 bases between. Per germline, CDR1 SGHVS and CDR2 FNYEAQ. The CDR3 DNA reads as TGTGCCAGCAGCGCGAGGAGTAGGTATAATGAAAAACTGTTTTTT. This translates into CASSARSRYNEKLFF.

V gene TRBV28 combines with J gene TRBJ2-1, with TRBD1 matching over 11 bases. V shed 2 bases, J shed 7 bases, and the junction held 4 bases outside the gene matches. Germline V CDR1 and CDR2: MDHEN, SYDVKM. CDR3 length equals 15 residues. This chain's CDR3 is CASSLTGTGGNEQFF. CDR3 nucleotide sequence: TGTGCCAGCAGTTTAACCGGGACAGGGGGAAATGAGCAGTTCTTC.

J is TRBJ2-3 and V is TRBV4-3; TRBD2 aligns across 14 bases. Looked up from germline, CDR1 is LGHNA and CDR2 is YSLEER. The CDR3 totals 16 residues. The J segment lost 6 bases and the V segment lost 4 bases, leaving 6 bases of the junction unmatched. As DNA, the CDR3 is TGCGCCAGCAGCCCCGGGACTAGCGGGAGAATGGATACGCAGTATTTT. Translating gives CASSPGTSGRMDTQYF.

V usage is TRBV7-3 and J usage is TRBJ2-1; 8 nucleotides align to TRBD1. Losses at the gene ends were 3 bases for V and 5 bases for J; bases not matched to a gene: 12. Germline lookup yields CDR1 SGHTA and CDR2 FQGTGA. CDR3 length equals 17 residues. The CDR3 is CASSFGVQGARDNEQFF. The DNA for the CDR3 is TGTGCCAGCAGCTTTGGGGTTCAGGGGGCGCGGGACAATGAGCAGTTCTTC.

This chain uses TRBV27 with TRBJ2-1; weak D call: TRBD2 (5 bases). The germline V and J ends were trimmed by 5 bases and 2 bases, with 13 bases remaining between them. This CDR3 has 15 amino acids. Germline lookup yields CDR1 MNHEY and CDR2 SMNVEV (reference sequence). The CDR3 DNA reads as TGTGCCAGCAGTCTCAGCGGAGGACCCTACAATGAGCAGTTCTTC. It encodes CASSLSGGPYNEQFF.

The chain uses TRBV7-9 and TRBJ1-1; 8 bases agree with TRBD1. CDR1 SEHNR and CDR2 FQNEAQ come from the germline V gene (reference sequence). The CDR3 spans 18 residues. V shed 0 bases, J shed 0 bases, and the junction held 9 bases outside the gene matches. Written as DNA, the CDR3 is TGTGCCAGCAGCTTAGCGCTCAGGGGGCGAGGGGTGAACACTGAAGCTTTCTTT. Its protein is CASSLALRGRGVNTEAFF.

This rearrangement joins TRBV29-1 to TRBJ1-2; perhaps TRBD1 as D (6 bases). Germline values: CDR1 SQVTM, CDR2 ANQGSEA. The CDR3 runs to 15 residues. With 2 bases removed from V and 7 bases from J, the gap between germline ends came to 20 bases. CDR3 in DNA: TGCAGCGTTGAACCCCAACAGGCAGGGGAAGCTGGCTACACCTTC. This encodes CSVEPQQAGEAGYTF.

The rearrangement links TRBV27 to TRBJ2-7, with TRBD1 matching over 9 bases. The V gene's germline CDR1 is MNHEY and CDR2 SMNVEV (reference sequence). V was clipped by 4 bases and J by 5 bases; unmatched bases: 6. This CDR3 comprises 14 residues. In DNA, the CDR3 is TGTGCCAGCAGTTCCACAGGGGGCATCGACGAGCAGTACTTC. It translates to CASSSTGGIDEQYF.

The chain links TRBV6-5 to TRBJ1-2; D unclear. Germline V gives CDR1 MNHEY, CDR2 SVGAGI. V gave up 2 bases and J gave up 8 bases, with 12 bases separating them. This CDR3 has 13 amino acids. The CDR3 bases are TGTGCCAGCAGTTACGGGGAGCTTTGGGGCTACACCTTC. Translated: CASSYGELWGYTF.

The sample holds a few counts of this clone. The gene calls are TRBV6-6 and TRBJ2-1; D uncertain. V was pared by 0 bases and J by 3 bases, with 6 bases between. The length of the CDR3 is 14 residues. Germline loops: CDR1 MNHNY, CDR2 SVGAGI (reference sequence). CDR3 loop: CASSYSRLYNEQFF. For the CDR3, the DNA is TGTGCCAGCAGTTACTCGCGCCTCTACAATGAGCAGTTCTTC.

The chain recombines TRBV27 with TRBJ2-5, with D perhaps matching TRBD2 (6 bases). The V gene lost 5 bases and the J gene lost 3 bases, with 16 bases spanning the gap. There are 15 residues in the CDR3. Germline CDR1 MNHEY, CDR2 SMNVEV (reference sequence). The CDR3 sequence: CASSASGTSKETQYF. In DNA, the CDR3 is TGTGCCAGCAGTGCCTCCGGGACTTCGAAAGAGACCCAGTACTTC.

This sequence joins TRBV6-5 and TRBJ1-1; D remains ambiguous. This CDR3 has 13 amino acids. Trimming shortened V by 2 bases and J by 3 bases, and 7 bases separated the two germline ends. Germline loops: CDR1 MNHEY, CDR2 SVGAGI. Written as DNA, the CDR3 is TGTGCCAGCAGTTACACAACCTACACTGAAGCTTTCTTT. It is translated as CASSYTTYTEAFF.

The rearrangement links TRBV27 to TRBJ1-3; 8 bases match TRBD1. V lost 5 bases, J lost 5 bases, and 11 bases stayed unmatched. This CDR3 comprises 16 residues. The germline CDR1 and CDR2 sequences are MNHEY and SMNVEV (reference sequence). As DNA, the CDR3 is TGTGCCAGCAGTCCCTCCGGCCGGACAGGGAGAAACACCATATATTTT. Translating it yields CASSPSGRTGRNTIYF.

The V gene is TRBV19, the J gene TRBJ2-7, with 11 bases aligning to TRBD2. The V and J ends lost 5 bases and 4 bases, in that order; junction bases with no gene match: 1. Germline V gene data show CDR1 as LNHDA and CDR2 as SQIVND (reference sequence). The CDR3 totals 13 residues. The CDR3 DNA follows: TGTGCCAGTAGTCGGACTAGCGGGTACGAGCAGTACTTC. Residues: CASSRTSGYEQYF.

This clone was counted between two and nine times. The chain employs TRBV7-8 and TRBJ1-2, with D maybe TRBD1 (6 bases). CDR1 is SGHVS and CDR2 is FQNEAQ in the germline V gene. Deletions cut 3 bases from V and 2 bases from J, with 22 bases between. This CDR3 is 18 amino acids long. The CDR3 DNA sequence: TGTGCCAGCAGCTTCGGTCAAATCAGGGGCCGAGGGAACTATGGCTACACCTTC. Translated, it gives CASSFGQIRGRGNYGYTF.

The CDR3 spells CASSQSSGRAAYEQYF. In DNA, the CDR3 is TGCGCCAGCAGCCAATCTAGCGGGAGGGCCGCCTACGAGCAGTACTTC. This sequence joins TRBV4-3 and TRBJ2-7; TRBD2 agrees at 12 bases. This CDR3 spans 16 amino acids. V lost 2 bases and J lost 2; bases outside the gene matches: 4. Germline CDR1 and CDR2: LGHNA and YSLEER.

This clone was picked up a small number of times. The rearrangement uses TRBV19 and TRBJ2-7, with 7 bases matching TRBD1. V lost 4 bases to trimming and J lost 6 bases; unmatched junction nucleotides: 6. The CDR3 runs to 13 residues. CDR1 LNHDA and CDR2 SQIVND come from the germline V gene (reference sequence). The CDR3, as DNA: TGTGCCAGTAGTAGACAGGGTGGGTCCGAGCAGTACGTC. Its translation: CASSRQGGSEQYV.

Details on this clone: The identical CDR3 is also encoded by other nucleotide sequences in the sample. CDR3 amino acids: CSVGVQTNTEAFF. The CDR3 bases are TGCAGCGTAGGAGTCCAGACGAACACTGAAGCTTTCTTT. The gene calls are TRBV29-1 and TRBJ1-1; D unclear. The germline gives CDR1 SQVTM, CDR2 ANQGSEA. V lost 6 bases, J lost 1 base, and 12 bases lay in between. CDR3 length: 13 amino acids. The variable domain in full, completed from reference TRBV29-1 and TRBJ1-1, reads SAVISQKPSRDICQRGTSLTIQCQVDSQVTMMFWYRQQPGQSLTLIATANQGSEATYESGFVIDKFPISRPNLTFSTLTVSNMSPEDSSIYLCSVGVQTNTEAFFGQGTRLTVV.

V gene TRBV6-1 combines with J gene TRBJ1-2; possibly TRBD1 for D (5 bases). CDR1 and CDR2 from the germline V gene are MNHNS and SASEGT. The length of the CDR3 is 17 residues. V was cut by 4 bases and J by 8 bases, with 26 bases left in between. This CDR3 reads CASSGGSGLDIPRGYTF. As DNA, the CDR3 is TGTGCCAGCAGTGGTGGGTCCGGTCTGGACATCCCTCGGGGCTACACCTTC.

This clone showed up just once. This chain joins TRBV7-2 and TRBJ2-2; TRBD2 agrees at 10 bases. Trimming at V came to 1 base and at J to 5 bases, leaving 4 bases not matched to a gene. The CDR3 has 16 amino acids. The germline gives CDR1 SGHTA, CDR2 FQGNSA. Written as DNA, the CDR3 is TGTGCCAGCAGCTTAGGGCTAGCGGGGGCGACCGGGGAGCTGTTTTTT. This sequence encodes CASSLGLAGATGELFF. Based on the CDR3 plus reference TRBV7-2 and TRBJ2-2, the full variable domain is GAGVSQSPSNKVTEKGKDVELRCDPISGHTALYWYRQSLGQGLEFLIYFQGNSAPDKSGLPSDRFSAERTGGSVSTLTIQRTQQEDSAVYLCASSLGLAGATGELFFGEGSRLTVL.

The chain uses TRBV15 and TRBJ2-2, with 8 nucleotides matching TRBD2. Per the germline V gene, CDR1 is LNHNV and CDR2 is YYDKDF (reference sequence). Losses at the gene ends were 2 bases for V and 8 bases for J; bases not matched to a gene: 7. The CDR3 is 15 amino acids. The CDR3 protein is CATSRPGGAAGELFF. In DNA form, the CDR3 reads TGTGCCACCAGCAGACCCGGGGGGGCCGCGGGGGAGCTGTTTTTT.

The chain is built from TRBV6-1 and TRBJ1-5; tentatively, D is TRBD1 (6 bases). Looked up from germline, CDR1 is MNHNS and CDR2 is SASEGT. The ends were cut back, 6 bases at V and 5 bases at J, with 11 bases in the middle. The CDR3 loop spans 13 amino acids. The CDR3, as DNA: TGTGCCAGCAGAAGACAGGACGATCAGCCCCAGCATTTT. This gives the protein CASRRQDDQPQHF.

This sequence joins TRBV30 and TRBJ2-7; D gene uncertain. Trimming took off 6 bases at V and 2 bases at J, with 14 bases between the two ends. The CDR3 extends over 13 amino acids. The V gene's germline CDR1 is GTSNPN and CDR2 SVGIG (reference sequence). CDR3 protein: CACHYTLTYEQYF. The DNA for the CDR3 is TGTGCCTGTCATTATACTTTAACCTACGAGCAGTACTTC.

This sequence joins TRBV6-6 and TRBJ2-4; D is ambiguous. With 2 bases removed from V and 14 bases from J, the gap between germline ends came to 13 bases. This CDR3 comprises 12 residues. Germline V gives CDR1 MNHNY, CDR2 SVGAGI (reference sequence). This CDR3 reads CASSYEAQIEYF. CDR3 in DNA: TGTGCCAGCAGTTACGAGGCGCAGATAGAGTACTTC.

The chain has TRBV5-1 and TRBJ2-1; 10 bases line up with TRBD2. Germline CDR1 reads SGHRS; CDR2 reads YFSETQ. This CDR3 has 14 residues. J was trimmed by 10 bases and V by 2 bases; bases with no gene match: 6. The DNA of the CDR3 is TGCGCCAGCAGCTTCACGATAGCGGGAGGCGAGCAGTTCTTC. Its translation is CASSFTIAGGEQFF.

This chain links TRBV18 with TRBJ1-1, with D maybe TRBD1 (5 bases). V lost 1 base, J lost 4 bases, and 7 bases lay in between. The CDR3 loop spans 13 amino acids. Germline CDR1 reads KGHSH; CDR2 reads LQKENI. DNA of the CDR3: TGTGCCAGCTCACCACAGCAGGGCACTGAAGCTTTCTTT. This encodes CASSPQQGTEAFF.

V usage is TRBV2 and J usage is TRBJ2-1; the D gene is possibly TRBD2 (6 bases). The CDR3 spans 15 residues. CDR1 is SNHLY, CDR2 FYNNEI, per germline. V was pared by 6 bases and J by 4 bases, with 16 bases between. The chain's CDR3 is CASRAGSGSYNEQFF. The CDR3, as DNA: TGTGCCAGCAGGGCCGGGAGCGGGTCGTACAATGAGCAGTTCTTC.

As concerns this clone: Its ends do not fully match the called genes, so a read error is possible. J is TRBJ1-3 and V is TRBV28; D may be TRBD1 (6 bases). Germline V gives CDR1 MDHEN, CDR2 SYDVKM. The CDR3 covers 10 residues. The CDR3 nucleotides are TGTGCCAGCAGTTCCGGGACATCCCATTTT. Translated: CASSSGTSHF.